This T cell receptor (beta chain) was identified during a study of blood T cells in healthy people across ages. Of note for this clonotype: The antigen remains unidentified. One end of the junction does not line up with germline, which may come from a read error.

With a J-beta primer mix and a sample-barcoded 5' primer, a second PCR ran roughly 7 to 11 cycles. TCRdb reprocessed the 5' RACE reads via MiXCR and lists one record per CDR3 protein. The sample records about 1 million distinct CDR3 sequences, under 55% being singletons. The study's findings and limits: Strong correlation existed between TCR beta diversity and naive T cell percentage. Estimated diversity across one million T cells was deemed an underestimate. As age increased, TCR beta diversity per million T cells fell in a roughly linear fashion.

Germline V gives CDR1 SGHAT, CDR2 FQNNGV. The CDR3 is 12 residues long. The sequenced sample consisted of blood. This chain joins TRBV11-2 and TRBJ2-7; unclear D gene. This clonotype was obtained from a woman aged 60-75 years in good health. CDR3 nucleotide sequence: TGTGCCGGCAGCTATAGTTATTACGAGCAGTACTTC. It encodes CAGSYSYYEQYF.